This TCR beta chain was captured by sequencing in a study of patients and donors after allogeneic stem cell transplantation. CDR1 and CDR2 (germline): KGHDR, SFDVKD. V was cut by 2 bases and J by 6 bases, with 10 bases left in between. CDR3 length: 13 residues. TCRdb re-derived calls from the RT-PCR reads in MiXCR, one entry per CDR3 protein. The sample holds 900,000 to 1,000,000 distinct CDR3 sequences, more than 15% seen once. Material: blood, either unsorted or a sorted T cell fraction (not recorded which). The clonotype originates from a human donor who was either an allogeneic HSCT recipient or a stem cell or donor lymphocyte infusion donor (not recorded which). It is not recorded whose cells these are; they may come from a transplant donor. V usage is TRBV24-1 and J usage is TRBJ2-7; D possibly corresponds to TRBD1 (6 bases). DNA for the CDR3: TGTGCCACCAGTGATTACAGGGTCTCCGAGCAGTACTTC. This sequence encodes CATSDYRVSEQYF.